These T cell receptor beta chains were read from a single sample in a study of T cell responses to AZD1222 COVID-19 vaccine. The data were produced by immunoSEQ multiplex PCR, yet TCRdb's version contains in-frame clones alone and is incomplete. This sample has roughly 150,000 clones; about 90% occur once, and the top ten carry about 6%. Specimen: peripheral blood, collected 28 days after the second AZD1222 dose. These receptors all stem from an adult who received the AZD1222 COVID-19 vaccine. The conserved cysteine and the conserved F or W are not part of the CDR3 here. The D gene is left open where the match is weak.

J | D | V | CDR3
TRBJ2-7 | . | TRBV25-1 | ASRDRSYEQY
TRBJ2-7 | . | TRBV3-1/TRBV3-2 | ASSLSGEQY
TRBJ2-7 | . | TRBV6-5 | ASSSVAGYEQY
TRBJ1-6 | TRBD1 | TRBV28 | ASSSAGTGSSPLH
TRBJ1-1 | . | TRBV9 | ASSVDGRGSNTEAF
TRBJ2-7 | . | TRBV28 | ASTLLQTSYEQY
TRBJ1-6 | TRBD1 | TRBV6-1 | ASSGGGQGATNSPLH
TRBJ1-1 | . | TRBV19 | ASRDITGADTEAF
TRBJ1-4 | TRBD1 | TRBV4-1 | ASRGTGPEKLF
TRBJ1-2 | TRBD1 | TRBV7-2 | ASSATGTGARGYT
TRBJ1-3 | . | TRBV19 | ASRETGAGNTIY
TRBJ1-3 | TRBD1 | TRBV30 | AWRQPTGLGNTIY
TRBJ2-1 | . | TRBV12-3/TRBV12-4 | ASSAQASFEQF
TRBJ1-2 | TRBD1 | TRBV25-1 | ASSPRTGRVRGYT
TRBJ2-7 | . | TRBV4-1 | ASSQDGPGPYEQY
TRBJ2-7 | TRBD2 | TRBV18 | ANARGGTTYEQY
TRBJ2-7 | . | TRBV27 | ASSGPGASYEQY
TRBJ2-7 | . | TRBV10-3 | AISENSNYEQY
TRBJ2-3 | TRBD1 | TRBV5-1 | ASSLRQGADTQY
TRBJ2-2 | . | TRBV27 | ASSILRESGELF
TRBJ2-7 | TRBD1 | TRBV2 | ASMAGGYYEQY
TRBJ2-7 | . | TRBV5-1 | ASSLAGTRYEQY
TRBJ1-6 | . | TRBV6-5 | ASSYSQGSPLH
TRBJ1-3 | . | TRBV2 | ASSPGLQGDTIY
TRBJ1-2 | . | TRBV5-4 | ASSFGPTGPYYGYT
TRBJ1-5 | . | TRBV28 | ASSFASSGIQPQH
TRBJ1-2 | . | TRBV30 | AWSVRGPGRGYT
TRBJ2-1 | TRBD2 | TRBV19 | ASSTGLAVYNEQF